One sample yielded the 32 T cell receptor beta chains listed below, sequenced in a study of shared clonotypes between healthy human individuals (TCRdb year 2020). The library was obtained by the immunoSEQ multiplex PCR assay. Not all clones reach the TCRdb copy of this immuneACCESS table, which keeps in-frame sequences only. Checked studies attribute under half of the gap to unresolved V genes and leave the rest unexplained. The sample table records about 2.4 million clones; 93% of these occur just once. The ten largest clones add up to 0.36% of the sample. Sequencing was done on a sample of naive CD4+ T cells from PBMCs. The cell subset or site label here, explained by the study, means: CD45RA+ positively selected. These TCRs come from a man aged 18 to 30 in good health. Some clones in this sample may be carry-over from other donors' samples.

V is TRBV9 and J is TRBJ2-5, with 9 bases matching TRBD1. This CDR3 has 16 amino acids. Trimming cost V 0 bases and J 7 bases; bases outside gene matches: 10. The V gene's germline CDR1 is SGDLS and CDR2 YYNGEE. CDR3 loop: CASSVGSGQGVATQYF. CDR3 in DNA: TGTGCCAGCAGCGTAGGGTCGGGACAGGGTGTTGCGACCCAGTACTTC.

In regard to this clone: This specimen includes other DNA sequences encoding the same CDR3. This chain joins TRBV19 and TRBJ1-2, with TRBD1 matching 10 bases. Trimming at V came to 2 bases and at J to 4 bases, leaving 4 bases not matched to a gene. Per germline, CDR1 LNHDA and CDR2 SQIVND (reference sequence). This CDR3 contains 15 residues. This CDR3 is CASSIRRDRGYGYTF. The CDR3 region has the DNA TGTGCCAGTAGTATACGAAGGGACAGGGGCTATGGCTACACCTTC.

The genes are TRBV16 and TRBJ1-1; possibly TRBD1 for D (6 bases). This CDR3 spans 14 amino acids. The germline gives CDR1 KGHSY, CDR2 FQNENV. V gave up 6 bases and J gave up 5 bases, with 16 bases separating them. The CDR3 protein is CASSPYWTETEAFF. In nucleotides, the CDR3 is TGTGCCAGCAGTCCCTATTGGACAGAGACTGAAGCTTTCTTT.

The J gene is TRBJ2-3, the V gene TRBV7-9; TRBD1 agrees at 9 bases. The trim removed 4 bases at V and 1 base at J, leaving 3 bases unmatched. Germline CDR1 and CDR2: SEHNR and FQNEAQ (reference sequence). CDR3 length equals 15 residues. DNA of the CDR3: TGTGCCAGCAGCTCGGGACAGGGTCGCACAGATACGCAGTATTTT. This codes for CASSSGQGRTDTQYF.

On this clone: The sample holds other DNA sequences that translate to the same CDR3. V is TRBV5-1 and J is TRBJ2-2, with D tentatively TRBD1 or TRBD2 (5 bases each). Deletions cut 0 bases from V and 0 bases from J, with 6 bases between. The V gene's germline CDR1 is SGHRS and CDR2 YFSETQ. This CDR3 is built from 15 residues. The CDR3 coding sequence is TGCGCCAGCAGCTTGGAGGGACCGAACACCGGGGAGCTGTTTTTT. This codes for CASSLEGPNTGELFF.

The chain joins TRBV5-1 to TRBJ2-5; TRBD2 matches at 12 bases. This CDR3 spans 19 amino acids. J was trimmed by 1 base and V by 4 bases; bases with no gene match: 14. Germline CDR1 is SGHRS and CDR2 is YFSETQ. CDR3 bases: TGCGCCAGCAGCCCTCTGAGTCGGGGACTAGCGGGTCTCCAAGAGACCCAGTACTTC. Residues: CASSPLSRGLAGLQETQYF.

The gene calls are TRBV27 and TRBJ2-6, with D perhaps assigned TRBD1 or TRBD2 (5 bases each). This CDR3 has 19 amino acids. The germline V and J ends were trimmed by 5 bases and 0 bases, with 20 bases remaining between them. Germline V lookup: CDR1 MNHEY, CDR2 SMNVEV (reference sequence). In nucleotides, the CDR3 is TGTGCCAGCAGTCCTTTCTCCGGGACGGCCGGCTCTGGGGCCAACGTCCTGACTTTC. Translated: CASSPFSGTAGSGANVLTF.

The CDR3 loop is CASSLRLAGVQETQYF. The DNA for the CDR3 is TGCGCCAGCAGCTTGCGTCTAGCGGGAGTTCAAGAGACCCAGTACTTC. The rearrangement joins TRBV5-1 to TRBJ2-5; the match to TRBD2 covers 10 bases. The CDR3 is made up of 16 amino acids. V shed 1 base, J shed 2 bases, and the junction held 5 bases outside the gene matches. Germline V lookup: CDR1 SGHRS, CDR2 YFSETQ.

This clone was recorded once. V is TRBV5-5 and J is TRBJ1-5; D gene ambiguous. Germline values: CDR1 SGHKS, CDR2 YYEKEE (reference sequence). Between the trimmed V and J ends, which lost 3 bases and 7 bases, there was a span of 14 bases. This CDR3 region has 14 residues. In nucleotides, the CDR3 is TGTGCCAGCAGCTCTAGACGAGACGGACAGCCCCAGCATTTT. Translating it yields CASSSRRDGQPQHF.

This clone was observed a handful of times. The sample carries other DNA sequences with the same CDR3. The chain uses TRBV5-1 and TRBJ1-5; D remains unclear. V lost 0 bases, J lost 0 bases, and 7 bases lay in between. Germline-derived CDR1 and CDR2 are SGHRS and YFSETQ. This CDR3 spans 15 amino acids. The CDR3 bases are TGCGCCAGCAGCTTGGCCGGGAATAGCAATCAGCCCCAGCATTTT. Translated: CASSLAGNSNQPQHF.

The chain couples TRBV4-3 to TRBJ2-5; 12 bases agree with TRBD1. The CDR3 sequence is 17 residues long. CDR1 and CDR2 from the germline V gene are LGHNA and YSLEER. V dropped 3 bases and J dropped 4; count of bases not matched to a gene: 9. The CDR3 DNA sequence: TGCGCCAGCAGCCAGACGTATTGGGACAGGGGGCTAGAGACCCAGTACTTC. Amino acid sequence: CASSQTYWDRGLETQYF.

CDR3 sequence: CASSPGTAPGYGYTF. In nucleotides, the CDR3 is TGTGCCAGCAGTCCAGGGACAGCGCCGGGTTATGGCTACACCTTC. The chain is built from TRBV6-5 and TRBJ1-2; 7 nucleotides line up with TRBD1. V trimming: 5 bases; J trimming: 5 bases; junction bases outside the gene matches: 11. CDR3 length equals 15 residues. The germline gives CDR1 MNHEY, CDR2 SVGAGI.

This rearrangement joins TRBV4-3 to TRBJ1-2; D remains unclear. Per germline, CDR1 LGHNA and CDR2 YSLEER. V was pared by 0 bases and J by 4 bases, with 15 bases between. The CDR3 is made up of 16 amino acids. CDR3 region: CASSQDLVESGYGYTF. DNA of the CDR3: TGCGCCAGCAGCCAAGATCTTGTCGAGTCGGGCTATGGCTACACCTTC.

The rearrangement joins TRBV4-2 to TRBJ2-7; D unclear. Germline CDR1 reads LGHNA; CDR2 reads YNFKEQ. The CDR3 extends over 14 amino acids. Trimming cost V 0 bases and J 3 bases, with 9 bases left between them. CDR3 DNA sequence: TGTGCCAGCAGCCAAGATAGAGGTAGCTACGAGCAGTACTTC. Its protein product is CASSQDRGSYEQYF.

This clone was counted once. The chain combines TRBV2 with TRBJ2-7; 9 nucleotides align to TRBD1. The CDR3 spans 16 residues. Germline CDR1 reads SNHLY; CDR2 reads FYNNEI. V lost 6 bases to trimming and J lost 2 bases; unmatched junction nucleotides: 11. The CDR3 DNA is TGTGCCAGCAGCGGGGGCCTTGGGACAGGGCCCTACGAGCAGTACTTC. It translates to CASSGGLGTGPYEQYF.

The chain couples TRBV11-2 to TRBJ2-3, with no clear D. The length of the CDR3 is 14 residues. Germline lookup yields CDR1 SGHAT and CDR2 FQNNGV. V was cut by 2 bases and J by 0 bases, with 6 bases left in between. As DNA, the CDR3 is TGTGCCAGCAGCTTAACGTACAGCACAGATACGCAGTATTTT. The encoded protein is CASSLTYSTDTQYF.

The chain uses TRBV27 and TRBJ1-2; 9 nucleotides match TRBD1. The V gene's germline CDR1 is MNHEY and CDR2 SMNVEV (reference sequence). The V and J ends lost 6 bases and 8 bases, in that order; junction bases with no gene match: 10. The CDR3 sequence is 14 residues long. The CDR3 coding sequence is TGTGCCAGCAGGATGGCCGGGACAGGGTACGGCTACACCTTC. This codes for CASRMAGTGYGYTF.

Comment on this clone: Other DNA sequences within the sample encode an identical CDR3. The chain combines TRBV7-3 with TRBJ2-5; D might be TRBD1 or TRBD2, each matching 5 bases. Trimming removed 4 bases from V and 4 bases from J, with 10 bases in between. There are 13 residues in the CDR3. Germline CDR1 SGHTA, CDR2 FQGTGA. Written as DNA, the CDR3 is TGTGCCAGCAGCTCCCTGGGACGAGAGACCCAGTACTTC. It translates to CASSSLGRETQYF.

The chain is built from TRBV18 and TRBJ2-3; D not certain. Germline V gene sequence: CDR1 KGHSH, CDR2 LQKENI. Trimming removed 0 bases at V and 0 bases at J, with 7 bases between. This CDR3 is built from 15 residues. This CDR3 reads CASSPPVISTDTQYF. In DNA, the CDR3 is TGTGCCAGCTCACCACCGGTGATTAGCACAGATACGCAGTATTTT. Filled out from reference TRBV18 and TRBJ2-3, the complete variable domain reads NAGVMQNPRHLVRRRGQEARLRCSPMKGHSHVYWYRQLPEEGLKFMVYLQKENIIDESGMPKERFSAEFPKEGPSILRIQQVVRGDSAAYFCASSPPVISTDTQYFGPGTRLTVL.

The rearrangement uses TRBV6-5 and TRBJ2-3; 8 bases match TRBD1. Germline V gene data show CDR1 as MNHEY and CDR2 as SVGAGI. The CDR3 is 14 residues long. V shed 6 bases and J 6 bases; nucleotides not matched to a gene: 8. CDR3 coding DNA: TGTGCCAGCAGAAACGGACAGGGCGCCGATACGCAGTATTTT. Protein: CASRNGQGADTQYF.

For this clone: Other DNA variants within this sample encode the same CDR3. V usage is TRBV9 and J usage is TRBJ2-3, with D tentatively TRBD1 (5 bases). Germline V gene lookup returns CDR1 SGDLS and CDR2 YYNGEE. The CDR3 totals 14 residues. Trimming pared 0 bases from V and 6 bases from J, leaving 11 bases between. The CDR3 loop is CASSVARAQDTQYF. The CDR3 DNA is TGTGCCAGCAGCGTAGCCAGGGCGCAGGATACGCAGTATTTT.

The chain combines TRBV6-6 with TRBJ1-5, with D unclear. V dropped 5 bases and J dropped 7 bases, with 12 bases sitting between them. The germline CDR1 and CDR2 sequences are MNHNY and SVGAGI (reference sequence). This CDR3 is 13 amino acids long. The DNA for the CDR3 is TGTGCCAGCAGTCGGAGAGGCGGGCAGCCCCAGCATTTT. This sequence encodes CASSRRGGQPQHF.

This chain joins TRBV18 and TRBJ2-7; 9 nucleotides match TRBD2. Germline CDR1 is KGHSH and CDR2 is LQKENI. There are 16 residues in the CDR3. V shed 3 bases and J 0 bases; nucleotides not matched to a gene: 6. The CDR3 bases are TGTGCCAGCTCACCGAAGCTAGCGGGGCACTCCTACGAGCAGTACTTC. Protein product: CASSPKLAGHSYEQYF.

The genes are TRBV10-3 and TRBJ2-5, with a tentative D call TRBD1 (5 bases). Trimming left V 2 bases short and J 2 bases short, with 21 bases between. The CDR3 has 18 amino acids. The V gene's germline CDR1 is ENHRY and CDR2 SYGVKD. CDR3 DNA: TGTGCCATCAGTGAGCAAGATTGGCAGGGCTCCGGGCAAGAGACCCAGTACTTC. Protein product: CAISEQDWQGSGQETQYF.

CDR3 region: CASSPSPTQDYGYTF. The DNA of the CDR3 is TGTGCCAGCAGCCCCAGCCCCACTCAGGACTATGGCTACACCTTC. The chain employs TRBV9 and TRBJ1-2, with D unclear. V shed 4 bases and J shed 3 bases, with 16 bases lying between them. The CDR3 is 15 residues long. The germline V gene encodes CDR1 SGDLS and CDR2 YYNGEE.

The rearrangement joins TRBV7-3 to TRBJ2-1; 8 nucleotides match TRBD1. CDR1 SGHTA and CDR2 FQGTGA come from the germline V gene. Losses at the gene ends were 4 bases for V and 7 bases for J; bases not matched to a gene: 9. The CDR3 has 15 amino acids. The chain's CDR3 is CASSSRGQDRNEQFF. The CDR3 DNA reads TGTGCCAGCAGCTCGAGGGGACAGGACCGGAATGAGCAGTTCTTC.

The genes are TRBV9 and TRBJ1-1; D perhaps matches TRBD1 (5 bases). The CDR3 has 13 amino acids. Germline CDR1 SGDLS, CDR2 YYNGEE. V was cut by 4 bases and J by 3 bases, with 10 bases left in between. The CDR3: CASSTGTDTEAFF. Written as DNA, the CDR3 is TGTGCCAGCAGCACCGGGACCGACACTGAAGCTTTCTTT. Filled out from reference TRBV9 and TRBJ1-1, the complete variable domain reads DSGVTQTPKHLITATGQRVTLRCSPRSGDLSVYWYQQSLDQGLQFLIQYYNGEERAKGNILERFSAQQFPDLHSELNLSSLELGDSALYFCASSTGTDTEAFFGQGTRLTVV.

In DNA form, the CDR3 reads TGTGCCAGCAGCTTAATTGCGGGAGGAAAAGAGCAGTTCTTC. Protein: CASSLIAGGKEQFF. The gene calls are TRBV11-3 and TRBJ2-1; 8 bases align to TRBD2. V shed 2 bases, J shed 10 bases, and the junction held 7 bases outside the gene matches. CDR3 length equals 14 residues. Germline V gene lookup returns CDR1 SGHNT and CDR2 YENEEA.

V and J are TRBV7-9 and TRBJ2-2; unclear D gene. With 2 bases removed from V and 0 bases from J, the gap between germline ends came to 19 bases. This CDR3 is built from 19 residues. Germline V gene lookup returns CDR1 SEHNR and CDR2 FQNEAQ (reference sequence). The CDR3 DNA sequence: TGTGCCAGCAGCTTACTCCGGTGGGTTGACGAGGCGAACACCGGGGAGCTGTTTTTT. Encoded protein: CASSLLRWVDEANTGELFF.

The V and J genes are TRBV19 and TRBJ2-1; the match to TRBD2 covers 7 bases. Germline loops: CDR1 LNHDA, CDR2 SQIVND (reference sequence). This CDR3 has 16 residues. V lost 7 bases to trimming and J lost 6 bases; unmatched junction nucleotides: 15. CDR3 coding DNA: TGTGCCAGTACCAGCGCCCGTCTAGCGGAGCCCAATGAGCAGTTCTTC. Its translation is CASTSARLAEPNEQFF.

This chain connects TRBV11-3 to TRBJ2-3; 10 nucleotides align to TRBD2. J gave up 1 base and V 8 bases, and 6 bases lay outside the gene matches. CDR3 length equals 15 residues. Germline V lookup: CDR1 SGHNT, CDR2 YENEEA. CDR3 in amino acids: CASSSGRTGTDTQYF. CDR3 DNA sequence: TGTGCCAGCTCTAGCGGGAGAACCGGCACAGATACGCAGTATTTT.

The V gene is TRBV27, the J gene TRBJ2-2; D is unresolved. The CDR3 sequence is 14 residues long. Germline V gives CDR1 MNHEY, CDR2 SMNVEV (reference sequence). With 2 bases removed from V and 0 bases from J, the gap between germline ends came to 4 bases. The CDR3 nucleotides read TGTGCCAGCAGTTTACGGCCGAACACCGGGGAGCTGTTTTTT. It codes for CASSLRPNTGELFF.